The clone carrying this TCR beta chain was found many times. These data belong to a study of response to subunit inactivated influenza vaccine. The CDR3 sequence is 12 residues long. Trimming took 5 bases from V and 6 from J; bases not matched to a gene: 1. TCRdb independently ran MiXCR on the RT-PCR reads; one entry per CDR3 protein. This repertoire shows 650,000 or so distinct CDR3 sequences, around 15% found once; its top ten account for less than 8.5%. The sample was PBMCs from blood, taken 14 days before vaccination. This chain uses TRBV12-3 or TRBV12-4 with TRBJ1-5; TRBD1 matches 7 bases. The TCR comes from a man between 45 and 60 years old who received an inactivated influenza vaccine. The CDR3 DNA reads TGTGCCAGCAGTAACAGGGGTCAGCCCCAGCATTTT. This codes for CASSNRGQPQHF.